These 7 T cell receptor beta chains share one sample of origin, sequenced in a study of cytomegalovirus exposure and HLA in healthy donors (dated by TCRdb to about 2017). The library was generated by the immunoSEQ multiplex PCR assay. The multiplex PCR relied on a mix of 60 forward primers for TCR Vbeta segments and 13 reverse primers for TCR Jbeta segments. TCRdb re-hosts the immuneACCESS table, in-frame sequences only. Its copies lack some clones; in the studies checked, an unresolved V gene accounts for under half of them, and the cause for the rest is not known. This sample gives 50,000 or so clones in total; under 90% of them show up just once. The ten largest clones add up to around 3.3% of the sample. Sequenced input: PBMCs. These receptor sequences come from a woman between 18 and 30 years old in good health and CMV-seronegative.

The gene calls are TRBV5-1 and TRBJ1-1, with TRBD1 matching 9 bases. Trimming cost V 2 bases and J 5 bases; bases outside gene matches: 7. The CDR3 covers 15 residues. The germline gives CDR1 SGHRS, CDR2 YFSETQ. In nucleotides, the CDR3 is TGCGCCAGCAGCTTAGGGCCGACAGGGGGGACTGAAGCTTTCTTT. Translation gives CASSLGPTGGTEAFF. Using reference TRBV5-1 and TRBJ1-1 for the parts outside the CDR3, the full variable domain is KAGVTQTPRYLIKTRGQQVTLSCSPISGHRSVSWYQQTPGQGLQFLFEYFSETQRNKGNFPGRFSGRQFSNSRSEMNVSTLELGDSALYLCASSLGPTGGTEAFFGQGTRLTVV.

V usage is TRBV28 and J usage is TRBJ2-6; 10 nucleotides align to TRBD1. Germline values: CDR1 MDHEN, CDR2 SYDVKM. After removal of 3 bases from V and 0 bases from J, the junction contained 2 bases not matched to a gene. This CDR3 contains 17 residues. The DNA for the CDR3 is TGTGCCAGCAGTTTGGGGGACAGGGGCTCTGGGGCCAACGTCCTGACTTTC. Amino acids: CASSLGDRGSGANVLTF.

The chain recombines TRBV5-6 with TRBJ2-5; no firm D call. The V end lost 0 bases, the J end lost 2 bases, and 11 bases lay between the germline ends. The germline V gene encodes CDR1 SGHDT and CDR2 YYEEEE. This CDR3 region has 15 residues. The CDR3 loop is CASSLGWQIQETQYF. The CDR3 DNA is TGTGCCAGCAGCTTGGGCTGGCAGATTCAAGAGACCCAGTACTTC.

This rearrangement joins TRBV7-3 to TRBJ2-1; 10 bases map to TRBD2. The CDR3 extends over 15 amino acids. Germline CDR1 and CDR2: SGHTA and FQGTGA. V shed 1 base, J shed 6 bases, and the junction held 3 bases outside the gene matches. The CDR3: CASSLKRTSGNEQFF. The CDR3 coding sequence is TGTGCCAGCAGCTTAAAGCGGACTAGCGGCAATGAGCAGTTCTTC. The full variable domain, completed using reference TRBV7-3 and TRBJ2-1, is GAGVSQTPSNKVTEKGKYVELRCDPISGHTALYWYRQSLGQGPEFLIYFQGTGAADDSGLPNDRFFAVRPEGSVSTLKIQRTERGDSAVYLCASSLKRTSGNEQFFGPGTRLTVL.

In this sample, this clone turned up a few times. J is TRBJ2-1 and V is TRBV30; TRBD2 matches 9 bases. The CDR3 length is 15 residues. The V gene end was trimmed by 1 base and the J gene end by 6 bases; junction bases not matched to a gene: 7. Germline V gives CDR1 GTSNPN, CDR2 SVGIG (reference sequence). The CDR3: CAWSGIAGASNEQFF. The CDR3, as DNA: TGTGCCTGGAGTGGGATAGCGGGAGCTAGCAATGAGCAGTTCTTC.

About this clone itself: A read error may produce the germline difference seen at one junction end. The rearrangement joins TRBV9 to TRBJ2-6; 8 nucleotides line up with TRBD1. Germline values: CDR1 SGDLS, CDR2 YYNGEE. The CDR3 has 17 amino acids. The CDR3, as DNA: TGTGCCAGCAGCGTAGTTTCAGGGGGCTCTGGGGCCAACGGCCTGACTTTC. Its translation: CASSVVSGGSGANGLTF.

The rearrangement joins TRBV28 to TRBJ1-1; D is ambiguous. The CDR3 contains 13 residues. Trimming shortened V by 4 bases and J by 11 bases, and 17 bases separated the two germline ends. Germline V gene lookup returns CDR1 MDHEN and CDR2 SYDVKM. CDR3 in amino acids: CASSSVGEKDAFF. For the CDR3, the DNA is TGTGCCAGCAGTTCTGTGGGCGAGAAAGATGCTTTCTTT.